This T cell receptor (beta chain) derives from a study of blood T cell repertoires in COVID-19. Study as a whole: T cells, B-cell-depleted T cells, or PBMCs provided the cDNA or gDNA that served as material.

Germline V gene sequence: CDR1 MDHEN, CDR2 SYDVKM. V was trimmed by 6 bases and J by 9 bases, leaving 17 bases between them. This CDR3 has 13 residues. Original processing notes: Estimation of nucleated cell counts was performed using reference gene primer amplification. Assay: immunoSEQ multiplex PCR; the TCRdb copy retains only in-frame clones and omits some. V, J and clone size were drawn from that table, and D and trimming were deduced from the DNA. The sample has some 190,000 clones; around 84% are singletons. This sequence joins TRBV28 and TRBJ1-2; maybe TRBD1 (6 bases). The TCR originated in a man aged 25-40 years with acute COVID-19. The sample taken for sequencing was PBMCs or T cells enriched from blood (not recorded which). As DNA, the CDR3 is TGTGCCAGCAGCATGCTGACAGGAGGAAGCTACACCTTC. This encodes CASSMLTGGSYTF.